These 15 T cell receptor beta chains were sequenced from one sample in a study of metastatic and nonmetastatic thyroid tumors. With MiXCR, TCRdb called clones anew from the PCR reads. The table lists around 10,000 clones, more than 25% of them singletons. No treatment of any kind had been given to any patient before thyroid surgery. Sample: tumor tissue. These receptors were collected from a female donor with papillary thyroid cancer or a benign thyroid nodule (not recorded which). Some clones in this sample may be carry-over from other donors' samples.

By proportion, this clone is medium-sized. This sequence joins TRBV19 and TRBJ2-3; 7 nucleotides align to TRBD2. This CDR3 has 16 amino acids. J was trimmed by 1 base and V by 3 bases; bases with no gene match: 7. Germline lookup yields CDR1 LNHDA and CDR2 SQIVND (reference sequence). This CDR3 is CASSIPSAGGTDTQYF. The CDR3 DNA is TGTGCCAGTAGTATCCCTAGCGCGGGGGGCACAGATACGCAGTATTTT. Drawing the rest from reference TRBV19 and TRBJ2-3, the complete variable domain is DGGITQSPKYLFRKEGQNVTLSCEQNLNHDAMYWYRQDPGQGLRLIYYSQIVNDFQKGDIAEGYSVSREKKESFPLTVTSAQKNPTAFYLCASSIPSAGGTDTQYFGPGTRLTVL.

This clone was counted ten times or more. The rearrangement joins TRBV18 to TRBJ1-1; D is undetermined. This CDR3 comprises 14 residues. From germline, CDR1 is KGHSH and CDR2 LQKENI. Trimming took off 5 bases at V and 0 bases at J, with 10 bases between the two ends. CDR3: CASSGQTLNTEAFF. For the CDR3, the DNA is TGTGCCAGCTCAGGGCAGACACTGAACACTGAAGCTTTCTTT.

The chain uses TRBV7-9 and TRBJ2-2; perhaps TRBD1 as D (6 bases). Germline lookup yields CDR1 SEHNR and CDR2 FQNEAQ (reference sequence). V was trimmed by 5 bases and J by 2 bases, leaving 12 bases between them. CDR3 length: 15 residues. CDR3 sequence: CASSITGRNTGELFF. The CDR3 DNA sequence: TGTGCCAGCAGCATTACAGGGAGAAACACCGGGGAGCTGTTTTTT.

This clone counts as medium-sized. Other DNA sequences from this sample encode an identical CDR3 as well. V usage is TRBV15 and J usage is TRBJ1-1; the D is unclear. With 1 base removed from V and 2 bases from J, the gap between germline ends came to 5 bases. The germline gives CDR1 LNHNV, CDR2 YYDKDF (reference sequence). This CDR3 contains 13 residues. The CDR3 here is CATSRGSNTEAFF. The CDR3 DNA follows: TGTGCCACCAGCAGAGGATCTAACACTGAAGCTTTCTTT.

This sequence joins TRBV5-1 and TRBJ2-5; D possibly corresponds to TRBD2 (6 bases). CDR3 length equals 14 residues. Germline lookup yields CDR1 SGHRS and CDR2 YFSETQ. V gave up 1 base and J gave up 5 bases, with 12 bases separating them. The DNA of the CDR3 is TGCGCCAGCAGCTTGATCGGGAGCGGGGAGACCCAGTACTTC. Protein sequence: CASSLIGSGETQYF.

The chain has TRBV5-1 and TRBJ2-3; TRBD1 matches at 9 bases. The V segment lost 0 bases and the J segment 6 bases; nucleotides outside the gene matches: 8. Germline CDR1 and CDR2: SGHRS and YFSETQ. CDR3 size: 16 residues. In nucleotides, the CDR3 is TGCGCCAGCAGCTTGGAACAGGGGGCTCGATCGGATACGCAGTATTTT. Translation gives CASSLEQGARSDTQYF.

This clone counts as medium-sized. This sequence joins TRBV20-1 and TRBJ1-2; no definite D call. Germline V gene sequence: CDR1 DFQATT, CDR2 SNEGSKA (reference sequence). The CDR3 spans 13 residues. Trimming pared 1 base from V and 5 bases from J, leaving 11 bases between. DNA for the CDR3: TGCAGTGCTAGAGGTGGAGACGCGTATGGCTACACCTTC. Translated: CSARGGDAYGYTF.

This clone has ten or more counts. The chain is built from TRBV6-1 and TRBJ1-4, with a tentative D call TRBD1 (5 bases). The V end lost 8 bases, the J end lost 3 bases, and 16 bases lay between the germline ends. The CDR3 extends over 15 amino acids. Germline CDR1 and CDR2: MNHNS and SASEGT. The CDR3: CASGHTGEANEKLFF. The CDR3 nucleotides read TGTGCCAGCGGACACACCGGCGAAGCTAATGAAAAACTGTTTTTT.

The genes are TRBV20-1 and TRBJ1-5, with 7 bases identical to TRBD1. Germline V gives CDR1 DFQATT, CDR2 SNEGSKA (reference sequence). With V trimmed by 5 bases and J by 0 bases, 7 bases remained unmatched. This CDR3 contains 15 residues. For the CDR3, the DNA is TGCAGTGCTGAGACCGGGACAGTTAGCAATCAGCCCCAGCATTTT. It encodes CSAETGTVSNQPQHF.

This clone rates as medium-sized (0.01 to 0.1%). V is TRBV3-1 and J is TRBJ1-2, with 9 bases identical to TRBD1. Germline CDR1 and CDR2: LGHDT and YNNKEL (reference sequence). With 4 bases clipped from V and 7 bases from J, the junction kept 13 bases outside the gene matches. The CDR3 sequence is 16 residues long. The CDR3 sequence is CASSPGQGRFQTGYTF. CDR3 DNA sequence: TGTGCCAGCAGCCCGGGACAGGGTCGTTTTCAGACTGGCTACACCTTC.

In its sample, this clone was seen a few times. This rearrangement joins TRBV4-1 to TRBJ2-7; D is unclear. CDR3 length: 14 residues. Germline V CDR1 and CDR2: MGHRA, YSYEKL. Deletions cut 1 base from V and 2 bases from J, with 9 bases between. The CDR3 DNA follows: TGCGCCAGCAGCCAAGGGGTAGCTGCCTACGAGCAGTACTTC. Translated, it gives CASSQGVAAYEQYF.

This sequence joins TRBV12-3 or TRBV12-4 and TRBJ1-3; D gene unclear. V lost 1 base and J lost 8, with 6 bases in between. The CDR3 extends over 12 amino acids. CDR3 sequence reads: CASSLVPDTIYF. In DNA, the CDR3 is TGTGCCAGCAGTTTAGTACCTGACACCATATATTTT.

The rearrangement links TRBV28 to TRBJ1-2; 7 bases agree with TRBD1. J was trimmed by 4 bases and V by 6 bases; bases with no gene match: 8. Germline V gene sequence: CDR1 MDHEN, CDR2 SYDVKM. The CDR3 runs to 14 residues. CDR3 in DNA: TGTGCCAGCAGCATATCGACAGGGAGCTATGGCTACACCTTC. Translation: CASSISTGSYGYTF.

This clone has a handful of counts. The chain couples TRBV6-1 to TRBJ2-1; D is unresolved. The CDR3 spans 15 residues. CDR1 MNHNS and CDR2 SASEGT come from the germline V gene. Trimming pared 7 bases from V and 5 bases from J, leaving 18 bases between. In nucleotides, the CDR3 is TGTGCCAGCACCTACCCCCAGCCCGGCAACAATGAGCAGTTCTTC. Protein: CASTYPQPGNNEQFF.

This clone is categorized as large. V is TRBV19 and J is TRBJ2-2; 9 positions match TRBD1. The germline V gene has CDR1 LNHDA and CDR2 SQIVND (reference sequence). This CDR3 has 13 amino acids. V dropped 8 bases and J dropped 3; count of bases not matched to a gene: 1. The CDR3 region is CASDRGYTGELFF. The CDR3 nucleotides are TGTGCCAGTGACAGGGGGTACACCGGGGAGCTGTTTTTT.